This T cell receptor beta chain was found in a study of shared clonotypes between healthy human individuals. It was at deep level that the assay was run. Repertoires were generated with immunoSEQ multiplex PCR, while TCRdb's copy carries only in-frame clones and drops some. The table has about 1 million clones, around 74% seen once. V lost 3 bases and J 3 bases, leaving 6 bases between the germline ends. The CDR3 totals 12 residues. The germline gives CDR1 SGHRS, CDR2 YFSETQ. Naive CD4+ cells were CD45RA-selected; the remaining cells were memory. Note on this clone: Its antigen is as yet unknown. Distinct nucleotide sequences in the sample also encode this CDR3.

Overall study findings and caveats: Clonotype sharing levels among donors were expected to vary with sequencing depth.

Sample: memory CD4+ T cells sorted from blood. The subset was: CD45RA-negative fraction. The sequence came from a man between 18 and 35 years old in good health. The chain carries TRBV5-1 and TRBJ1-2, with D uncertain. The CDR3 spells CASSSSDYGYTF. CDR3 in DNA: TGCGCCAGCAGCTCATCAGACTATGGCTACACCTTC.